The next 6 T cell receptor beta chains were all read from a single sample in a study of graft-versus-host responses after intestinal transplantation. Antigen specificity for these receptors is unknown. Method: immunoSEQ multiplex PCR; TCRdb's copy keeps in-frame clones and lacks some. The sample lists roughly 100,000 clones, 92% occurring once. The sample in question was unstimulated CD8+ T cells sorted from spleen or lymph node cells, obtained before transplant. The receptors derive from a human donor who was the organ donor for an intestinal transplant.

The CDR3 spells CASSLAPRSSTDTQYF. The CDR3 coding sequence is TGCGCCAGCAGCTTGGCCCCTAGGTCTAGCACAGATACGCAGTATTTT. This chain links TRBV5-1 with TRBJ2-3; D remains ambiguous. The CDR3 has 16 residues. CDR1 and CDR2 from the germline V gene are SGHRS and YFSETQ. Trimming removed 0 bases at V and 0 bases at J, with 11 bases between. Looking up the rest from reference TRBV5-1 and TRBJ2-3 gives the full variable domain: KAGVTQTPRYLIKTRGQQVTLSCSPISGHRSVSWYQQTPGQGLQFLFEYFSETQRNKGNFPGRFSGRQFSNSRSEMNVSTLELGDSALYLCASSLAPRSSTDTQYFGPGTRLTVL.

The gene calls are TRBV25-1 and TRBJ2-5, with 7 bases identical to TRBD1. CDR3 length: 14 amino acids. With 4 bases clipped from V and 5 bases from J, the junction kept 7 bases outside the gene matches. The germline gives CDR1 MGHDK, CDR2 SYGVNS. This CDR3 is CASSGKGAPETQYF. The CDR3, as DNA: TGTGCCAGCAGTGGAAAGGGGGCGCCGGAGACCCAGTACTTC.

This chain links TRBV27 with TRBJ2-2, with TRBD1 matching over 8 bases. The V and J ends lost 1 base and 4 bases, in that order; junction bases with no gene match: 8. This CDR3 contains 17 residues. The germline V gene encodes CDR1 MNHEY and CDR2 SMNVEV (reference sequence). The CDR3 nucleotides read TGTGCCAGCAGTTTATTACTCCGGGACAGGAGCACCGGGGAGCTGTTTTTT. It codes for CASSLLLRDRSTGELFF.

Only one count was recorded for this clone. The rearrangement joins TRBV7-9 to TRBJ2-3; no clear D. The ends were cut back, 1 base at V and 2 bases at J, with 7 bases in the middle. The CDR3 is made up of 14 amino acids. Germline V gene data show CDR1 as SEHNR and CDR2 as FQNEAQ (reference sequence). DNA for the CDR3: TGTGCCAGCAGCTTAGGGTGGGCCACAGATACGCAGTATTTT. It codes for CASSLGWATDTQYF.

The chain has TRBV11-2 and TRBJ2-5; 12 bases are shared with TRBD2. CDR1 is SGHAT and CDR2 is FQNNGV in the germline V gene. With 6 bases clipped from V and 3 bases from J, the junction kept 5 bases outside the gene matches. The CDR3 length is 15 residues. CDR3 sequence (DNA): TGTGCCAGCAGTTCCCGGACTAGCGGGAAAGAGACCCAGTACTTC. Amino acid sequence: CASSSRTSGKETQYF.

The V and J genes are TRBV14 and TRBJ2-7; 7 positions agree with TRBD2. Germline V gene data show CDR1 as SGHDN and CDR2 as FVKESK. J gave up 6 bases and V 0 bases, and 8 bases lay outside the gene matches. The CDR3 length is 15 residues. CDR3 sequence (DNA): TGTGCCAGCAGCCAAGAATGGGGCAGGGAGGGCGAGCAGTACTTC. Encoded protein: CASSQEWGREGEQYF. Combining the CDR3 with reference TRBV14 and TRBJ2-7 gives the whole variable domain EAGVTQFPSHSVIEKGQTVTLRCDPISGHDNLYWYRRVMGKEIKFLLHFVKESKQDESGMPNNRFLAERTGGTYSTLKVQPAELEDSGVYFCASSQEWGREGEQYFGPGTRLTVT.